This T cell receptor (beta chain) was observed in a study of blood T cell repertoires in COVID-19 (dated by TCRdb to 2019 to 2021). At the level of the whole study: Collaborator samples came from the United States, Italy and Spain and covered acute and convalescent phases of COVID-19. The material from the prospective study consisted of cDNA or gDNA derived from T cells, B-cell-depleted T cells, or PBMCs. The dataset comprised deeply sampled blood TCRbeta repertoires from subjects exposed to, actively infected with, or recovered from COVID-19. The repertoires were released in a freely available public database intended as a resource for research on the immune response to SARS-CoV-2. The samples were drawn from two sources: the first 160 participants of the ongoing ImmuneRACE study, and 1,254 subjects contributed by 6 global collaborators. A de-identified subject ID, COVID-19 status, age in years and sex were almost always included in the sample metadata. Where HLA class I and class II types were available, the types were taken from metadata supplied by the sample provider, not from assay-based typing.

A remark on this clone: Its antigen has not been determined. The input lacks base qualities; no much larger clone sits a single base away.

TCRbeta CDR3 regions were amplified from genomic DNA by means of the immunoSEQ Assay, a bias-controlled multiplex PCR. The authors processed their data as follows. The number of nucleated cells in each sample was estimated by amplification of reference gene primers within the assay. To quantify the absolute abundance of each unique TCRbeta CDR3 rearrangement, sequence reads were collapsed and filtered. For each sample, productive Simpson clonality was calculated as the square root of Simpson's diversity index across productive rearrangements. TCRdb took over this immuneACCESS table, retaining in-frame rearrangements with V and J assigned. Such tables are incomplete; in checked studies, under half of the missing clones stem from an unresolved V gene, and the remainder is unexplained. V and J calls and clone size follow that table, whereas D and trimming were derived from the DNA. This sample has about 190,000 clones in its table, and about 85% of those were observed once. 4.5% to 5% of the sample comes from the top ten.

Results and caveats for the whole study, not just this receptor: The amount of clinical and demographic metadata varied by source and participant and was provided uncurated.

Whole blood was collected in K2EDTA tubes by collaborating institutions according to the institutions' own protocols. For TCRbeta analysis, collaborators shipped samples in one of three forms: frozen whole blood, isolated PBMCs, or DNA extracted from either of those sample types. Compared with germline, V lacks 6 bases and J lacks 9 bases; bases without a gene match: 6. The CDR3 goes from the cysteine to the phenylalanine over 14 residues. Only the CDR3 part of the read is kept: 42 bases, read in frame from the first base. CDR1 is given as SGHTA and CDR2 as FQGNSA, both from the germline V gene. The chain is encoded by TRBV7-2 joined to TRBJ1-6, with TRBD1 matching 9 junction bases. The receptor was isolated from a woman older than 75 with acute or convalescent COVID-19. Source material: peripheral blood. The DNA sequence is TGTGCCAGCAGGTACAGGGGGCAGCGTTCACCCCTCCACTTT. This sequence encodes CASRYRGQRSPLHF.